This T cell receptor beta chain was profiled in a study of OX40 agonist ivuxolimab in advanced cancers. About the research overall: An anti-OX40 (CD134) antibody with agonistic activity, ivuxolimab, was administered to patients.

Clones were read by immunoSEQ multiplex PCR, and TCRdb kept only the in-frame ones, dropping some. Here the sample spans tens of thousands of clones, around 91% being singletons. The length of the CDR3 is 13 residues. Per germline, CDR1 SGHTA and CDR2 FQGNSA. Between the trimmed V and J ends, which lost 6 bases and 0 bases, there was a span of 8 bases. With autoimmune disease history or systemic immunosuppression, patients were excluded. In this sample, this clone is medium-sized. Antigen: not known. Notes on the study in general: A proportion of nonresponders additionally exhibited low normalized T-cell clonal expansion.

This chain connects TRBV7-2 to TRBJ1-1; TRBD1 might be the D (5 bases). The source is an adult with an advanced solid tumor such as melanoma, head and neck, liver or kidney cancer. This sample comprised CD4+ or CD8+ T cells sorted from blood, obtained in a trial of the OX40 agonist ivuxolimab. The CDR3 spells CASREDMNTEAFF. The DNA of the CDR3 is TGTGCCAGCAGAGAGGACATGAACACTGAAGCTTTCTTT.